Below, 3 T cell receptor beta chains from the same sample are listed, as sequenced in a study of graft-versus-host responses after intestinal transplantation. Some clones are missing from TCRdb's copy, which holds only in-frame ones; the method was immunoSEQ multiplex PCR. The data show over 9,000 clones, with approximately 90% seen just once and under 3.5% held by the top ten. Documented time point: postoperative day 105 after intestinal transplantation (dayNNNN = postoperative day). The source material was PBMCs, sampled 105 days after intestinal transplantation. The receptors stem from a human patient who received an intestinal transplant, so some T cells may come from the graft donor.

With respect to this clone: Other DNA sequences of this sample code for an identical CDR3. Here the CDR3 DNA reads TGTGCCAGCAGTTCACTAACGGGGGCAGATACGCAGTATTTT. Protein sequence: CASSSLTGADTQYF. The chain carries TRBV27 and TRBJ2-3; maybe TRBD2 (6 bases). V was shortened by 4 bases and J by 4 bases, with 12 bases between the two germline ends. The CDR3 runs 14 residues. The V gene's germline CDR1 is MNHEY and CDR2 SMNVEV (reference sequence).

The chain employs TRBV5-5 and TRBJ2-3; a weak D match, TRBD2 (5 bases). The CDR3 loop spans 13 amino acids. The germline gives CDR1 SGHKS, CDR2 YYEKEE (reference sequence). V shed 5 bases and J shed 5 bases, with 12 bases lying between them. Here the CDR3 reads CASSSPEGDTQYF. CDR3 nucleotide sequence: TGTGCCAGCAGTAGCCCCGAGGGAGATACGCAGTATTTT.

This chain links TRBV5-1 with TRBJ1-5; D unresolved. From germline, CDR1 is SGHRS and CDR2 YFSETQ. Trimming took off 1 base at V and 6 bases at J, with 14 bases between the two ends. CDR3 size: 15 residues. The CDR3 coding sequence is TGCGCCAGCAGCTTGACCGGGAGTCTGGGTCAGCCCCAGCATTTT. As protein: CASSLTGSLGQPQHF.